This entry concerns a single TCR beta chain. Its antigen remains unknown. This entry is derived from a study of cytomegalovirus exposure and HLA in healthy donors. General study findings and limits: The authors enumerated 164 TCR beta chains as linked to cytomegalovirus.

The PCR ran on 60 Vbeta and 13 Jbeta primers. The protocol was immunoSEQ multiplex PCR, while the TCRdb copy is restricted to in-frame clones and leaves out a portion. The table lists around 200,000 clones, roughly 80% of them singletons. This CDR3 contains 16 residues. Germline V CDR1 and CDR2: KGHSH, LQKENI. Trimming shortened V by 3 bases and J by 0 bases, and 11 bases separated the two germline ends. The sequencing sample was made of PBMCs. This clonotype was obtained from a man aged 45-65 years in good health and CMV-seronegative. The chain carries TRBV18 and TRBJ1-4; no clear D gene. CDR3 DNA sequence: TGTGCCAGCTCACCTTCAATAAGCTCAACTAATGAAAAACTGTTTTTT. It encodes CASSPSISSTNEKLFF.